The 27 T cell receptor beta chains below were found in one sample sequenced in a study of regulatory T cells in long-lasting Graves disease. Arm-PCR of CDR3 regions with iRepertoire HTBI primers generated TCR beta libraries. TCRdb reprocessed the multiplex PCR reads with MiXCR, giving one entry per CDR3 protein. The sample has about 350,000 distinct CDR3 sequences, about 16% seen once. Indicated time point: newly diagnosed GD, antithyroid drugs for less than 3 months. PBMC-extracted RNA yielded the TCR library. These same records also appear under a second study, on T cells in Graves' hyperthyroidism and ophthalmopathy.

This sample comprised peripheral blood mononuclear cells (PBMCs), obtained at new diagnosis, from a patient treated with antithyroid drugs. The receptors originated from a woman aged 18-30 years with Graves disease.

This clonotype was observed at least ten times. This chain joins TRBV18 and TRBJ1-1; maybe TRBD1 (5 bases). In germline, CDR1 is KGHSH, CDR2 LQKENI. The ends were cut back, 4 bases at V and 1 base at J, with 16 bases in the middle. The CDR3 covers 16 residues. CDR3 protein: CASSRNGARGNTEAFF. DNA of the CDR3: TGTGCCAGCTCACGCAACGGGGCACGAGGGAACACTGAAGCTTTCTTT.

This clonotype showed up just a few times. The chain is built from TRBV20-1 and TRBJ2-2, with D possibly being TRBD1 (6 bases). Germline-derived CDR1 and CDR2 are DFQATT and SNEGSKA (reference sequence). The ends were cut back, 3 bases at V and 0 bases at J, with 8 bases in the middle. There are 14 residues in the CDR3. The CDR3 DNA reads as TGCAGTGCTAGCGGGACATCGAACACCGGGGAGCTGTTTTTT. Its protein product is CSASGTSNTGELFF.

A note on this clonotype: An end of the junction differs from the germline gene, which may be a read error. The chain recombines TRBV9 with TRBJ2-5; TRBD2 is a possible D gene (6 bases). CDR1 and CDR2 (germline): SGDLS, YYNGEE. CDR3 length: 15 residues. CDR3 loop: CTSSVAGIGGETQYF. In DNA, the CDR3 is TGTACCAGCAGCGTAGCAGGAATAGGAGGGGAGACCCAGTACTTC.

This clonotype has a handful of counts. The chain uses TRBV7-2 and TRBJ2-1; 8 nucleotides line up with TRBD2. The CDR3 consists of 16 residues. With 1 base clipped from V and 9 bases from J, the junction kept 11 bases outside the gene matches. Germline CDR1 reads SGHTA; CDR2 reads FQGNSA. In nucleotides, the CDR3 is TGTGCCAGCAGCTTAGATGGGACTAGGAGAATTATTGAGCAGTTCTTC. Translated, it gives CASSLDGTRRIIEQFF.

This clonotype showed up just a few times. V gene TRBV5-1 combines with J gene TRBJ2-2; D may match TRBD1 or TRBD2 (5 bases each). There are 16 residues in the CDR3. The V gene lost 5 bases and the J gene lost 3 bases, with 17 bases spanning the gap. CDR1 is SGHRS, CDR2 YFSETQ, per germline. CDR3 in DNA: TGCGCCAGCAGAGTCGCCAGGGAGAAGTACACCGGGGAGCTGTTTTTT. Translated: CASRVAREKYTGELFF.

This clonotype was observed at least ten times. This rearrangement joins TRBV5-1 to TRBJ2-5; 9 bases are a match to TRBD1. The J call may not be correct, given that the DNA end is closer to TRBJ2-1. This CDR3 region has 13 residues. CDR1 is SGHRS, CDR2 YFSETQ, per germline. The CDR3 protein is CASSPATGGVQFF. The CDR3 nucleotides are TGCGCCAGCAGCCCAGCAACAGGGGGCGTTCAGTTCTTC.

In its sample, this clonotype was seen once. A much larger clone lies a single base off, so this may be a read error. This rearrangement joins TRBV2 to TRBJ2-2, with 12 nucleotides matching TRBD1. V was clipped by 5 bases and J by 8 bases; unmatched bases: 6. The CDR3 totals 15 residues. Germline lookup yields CDR1 SNHLY and CDR2 FYNNEI. The CDR3 region is CASSSGTGGNGELFF. The CDR3 DNA follows: TGTGCCAGCAGTTCCGGGACAGGGGGCAATGGGGAGCTGTTTTTT.

The rearrangement links TRBV5-4 to TRBJ2-5; TRBD2 might be the D (5 bases). V was pared by 4 bases and J by 5 bases, with 12 bases between. The CDR3 is 13 amino acids. Germline CDR1 reads SGHNT; CDR2 reads YYREEE (reference sequence). CDR3 bases: TGTGCCAGCAGCGCGAGGGTGGGGGAGACCCAGTACTTC. It translates to CASSARVGETQYF.

This clonotype was counted many times. V usage is TRBV19 and J usage is TRBJ2-2, with 9 bases lining up with TRBD1. V lost 5 bases and J lost 1; bases outside the gene matches: 14. CDR3 length: 19 amino acids. Germline assignment: CDR1 LNHDA and CDR2 SQIVND (reference sequence). CDR3: CASSPRFVSGQGNTGELFF. The CDR3 coding sequence is TGTGCCAGTAGTCCGCGCTTTGTCTCGGGACAGGGGAACACCGGGGAGCTGTTTTTT. Together with reference TRBV19 and TRBJ2-2, the CDR3 gives the full variable domain: DGGITQSPKYLFRKEGQNVTLSCEQNLNHDAMYWYRQDPGQGLRLIYYSQIVNDFQKGDIAEGYSVSREKKESFPLTVTSAQKNPTAFYLCASSPRFVSGQGNTGELFFGEGSRLTVL.

The rearrangement links TRBV3-1 to TRBJ2-6; the match to TRBD1 covers 10 bases. Per germline, CDR1 LGHDT and CDR2 YNNKEL (reference sequence). V shed 6 bases, J shed 0 bases, and the junction held 8 bases outside the gene matches. CDR3 length: 18 residues. CDR3 sequence reads: CASSPRRTGGSGANVLTF. The CDR3 bases are TGTGCCAGCAGTCCCCGTCGGACAGGGGGCTCTGGGGCCAACGTCCTGACTTTC.

Comment on this clonotype: A much larger clone sits a single nucleotide away, making a read error possible. The chain joins TRBV6-1 to TRBJ1-4; TRBD1 matches 12 bases. CDR3 length equals 17 residues. The germline V gene encodes CDR1 MNHNS and CDR2 SASEGT. J was trimmed by 0 bases and V by 6 bases; bases with no gene match: 5. DNA for the CDR3: TGTGCCAGCAGGGGACAGGGGGCCCTTGCAACTAATGAAAAACTGTTTTTT. Its translation: CASRGQGALATNEKLFF.

At least ten counts were recorded for this clonotype. This chain connects TRBV5-1 to TRBJ2-7; 7 bases agree with TRBD1. This CDR3 has 14 residues. CDR1 is SGHRS, CDR2 YFSETQ, per germline. The junction had 5 bases not matched to a gene; V was cut back by 0 bases and J by 5 bases. DNA of the CDR3: TGCGCCAGCAGCTTGGCAGGGACAGTGCACGAGCAGTACTTC. Translation: CASSLAGTVHEQYF.

This clonotype has at least ten counts. This chain uses TRBV29-1 with TRBJ2-7, with 7 positions matching TRBD1. The CDR3 totals 11 residues. Germline V CDR1 and CDR2: SQVTM, ANQGSEA. With V trimmed by 6 bases and J by 6 bases, 5 bases remained unmatched. The CDR3 nucleotides read TGCAGCGTCGACAGGGTTGGCGAGCAGTACTTC. This translates into CSVDRVGEQYF.

A word on this clonotype: This may be a read error: a much more frequent sequence differs by one nucleotide. The chain carries TRBV20-1 and TRBJ2-7; D tentatively reads TRBD1 or TRBD2 (5 bases each). The CDR3 spans 15 residues. Trimming removed 1 base from V and 3 bases from J, with 16 bases in between. The germline gives CDR1 DFQATT, CDR2 SNEGSKA (reference sequence). This CDR3 is CSARGRDGPNYEQYF. CDR3 coding DNA: TGCAGTGCTAGAGGTCGGGACGGACCAAACTACGAGCAGTACTTC.

This clonotype was seen at least ten times. The chain employs TRBV27 and TRBJ2-1, with 14 positions matching TRBD2. Trimming removed 4 bases from V and 6 bases from J; junction bases left unmatched: 5. Per germline, CDR1 MNHEY and CDR2 SMNVEV (reference sequence). The CDR3 loop spans 16 amino acids. The DNA for the CDR3 is TGTGCCAGCAGTTCCCGACTAGCGGGAGGGGGCAATGAGCAGTTCTTC. This encodes CASSSRLAGGGNEQFF.

At least ten counts were recorded for this clonotype. The chain recombines TRBV28 with TRBJ2-5; the D gene is possibly TRBD2 (5 bases). This CDR3 contains 12 residues. The V and J ends lost 4 bases and 2 bases respectively, with 5 bases between them. Looked up from germline, CDR1 is MDHEN and CDR2 is SYDVKM. CDR3 in amino acids: CASSWTQETQYF. The CDR3 DNA is TGTGCCAGCAGTTGGACTCAAGAGACCCAGTACTTC.

This clonotype showed up many times. The chain couples TRBV2 to TRBJ2-1; D may be TRBD1 (5 bases). The V gene lost 5 bases and the J gene lost 3 bases, with 11 bases spanning the gap. The germline V gene has CDR1 SNHLY and CDR2 FYNNEI. The CDR3 spans 14 residues. CDR3 sequence (DNA): TGTGCCAGCAGTACGGCCACAGGCTACAATGAGCAGTTCTTC. It codes for CASSTATGYNEQFF.

This clonotype was seen repeatedly, ten times or more. One junction end disagrees with the germline gene, perhaps due to a read error. This sequence joins TRBV5-6 and TRBJ2-2; D is possibly TRBD1 or TRBD2 (5 bases each). The CDR3 is 13 amino acids. In germline, CDR1 is SGHDT, CDR2 YYEEEE. The CDR3, as DNA: TGCGCCAGCAGCTTGGGGGACACCGGGGAGCTGTTTTTT. Protein: CASSLGDTGELFF.

There are many counts of this clonotype. The chain uses TRBV7-9 and TRBJ1-1; 7 bases are a match to TRBD1. Looked up from germline, CDR1 is SEHNR and CDR2 is FQNEAQ (reference sequence). The junction had 8 bases not matched to a gene; V was cut back by 5 bases and J by 2 bases. The CDR3 contains 15 residues. Written as DNA, the CDR3 is TGTGCCAGCAGCCCGACGGGGACAGTTAACACTGAAGCTTTCTTT. Its translation: CASSPTGTVNTEAFF.

V is TRBV19 and J is TRBJ1-5; 9 positions agree with TRBD1. The V gene end was trimmed by 6 bases and the J gene end by 4 bases; junction bases not matched to a gene: 13. Germline V gives CDR1 LNHDA, CDR2 SQIVND (reference sequence). The CDR3 length is 17 residues. The CDR3 DNA reads as TGTGCCAGTAGATCAACCGGGACAGGGTTGAGGAATCAGCCCCAGCATTTT. This encodes CASRSTGTGLRNQPQHF.

The chain combines TRBV11-2 with TRBJ2-1, with 7 bases fitting TRBD2. This CDR3 comprises 16 residues. V lost 5 bases and J lost 7; bases outside the gene matches: 14. CDR1 is SGHAT and CDR2 is FQNNGV in the germline V gene. The CDR3 sequence is CASSQDGPGGGNEQFF. The CDR3 DNA reads as TGTGCCAGCAGCCAAGATGGGCCGGGAGGCGGTAATGAGCAGTTCTTC.

This clonotype was seen ten or more times. V is TRBV4-1 and J is TRBJ2-1, with no clear D. Trimming stripped 0 bases from V and 4 bases from J, with 10 bases between. The CDR3 extends over 15 amino acids. Germline assignment: CDR1 MGHRA and CDR2 YSYEKL. CDR3 in amino acids: CASSQERTPYNEQFF. The CDR3 DNA reads TGCGCCAGCAGCCAAGAGAGGACGCCGTACAATGAGCAGTTCTTC.

This clonotype was seen a few times. The chain has TRBV5-6 and TRBJ1-2; D remains ambiguous. In germline, CDR1 is SGHDT, CDR2 YYEEEE. CDR3 length equals 12 residues. Trimming pared 3 bases from V and 5 bases from J, leaving 8 bases between. In DNA, the CDR3 is TGTGCCAGCAGCTCCCCGCTGTATGGCTACACCTTC. This encodes CASSSPLYGYTF.

This clonotype was counted a few times. A read error may explain this, as a much larger clone is one base away. The V and J genes are TRBV6-1 and TRBJ2-1, with 14 bases identical to TRBD2. With V trimmed by 6 bases and J by 4 bases, 5 bases remained unmatched. The CDR3 is 16 residues long. Per the germline V gene, CDR1 is MNHNS and CDR2 is SASEGT. The DNA of the CDR3 is TGTGCCAGCAGCCGAGGGACTAGCGGGAGTTACAATGAGCAGTTCTTC. It codes for CASSRGTSGSYNEQFF.

J is TRBJ2-2 and V is TRBV28, with 10 bases fitting TRBD2. The V gene's germline CDR1 is MDHEN and CDR2 SYDVKM. J gave up 7 bases and V 4 bases, and 15 bases lay outside the gene matches. The CDR3 loop spans 18 amino acids. The CDR3 here is CASSSALAGVHRVGELFF. CDR3 in DNA: TGTGCCAGCAGTTCAGCTCTAGCGGGGGTCCATCGTGTCGGGGAGCTGTTTTTT.

This clonotype was counted at least ten times. The gene calls are TRBV3-1 and TRBJ2-5; TRBD2 agrees at 13 bases. Looked up from germline, CDR1 is LGHDT and CDR2 is YNNKEL (reference sequence). The CDR3 totals 15 residues. Trimming took 1 base from V and 4 from J; bases not matched to a gene: 0. The CDR3 sequence: CASSQGLAGGETQYF. The CDR3 nucleotides are TGTGCCAGCAGCCAAGGACTAGCGGGGGGAGAGACCCAGTACTTC.

The V and J genes are TRBV29-1 and TRBJ2-3, with 8 bases lining up with TRBD2. V shed 6 bases, J shed 2 bases, and the junction held 7 bases outside the gene matches. This CDR3 spans 14 amino acids. The germline V gene has CDR1 SQVTM and CDR2 ANQGSEA. This CDR3 is CSVGRREVTDTQYF. The DNA for the CDR3 is TGCAGCGTAGGGCGGCGGGAGGTCACAGATACGCAGTATTTT.